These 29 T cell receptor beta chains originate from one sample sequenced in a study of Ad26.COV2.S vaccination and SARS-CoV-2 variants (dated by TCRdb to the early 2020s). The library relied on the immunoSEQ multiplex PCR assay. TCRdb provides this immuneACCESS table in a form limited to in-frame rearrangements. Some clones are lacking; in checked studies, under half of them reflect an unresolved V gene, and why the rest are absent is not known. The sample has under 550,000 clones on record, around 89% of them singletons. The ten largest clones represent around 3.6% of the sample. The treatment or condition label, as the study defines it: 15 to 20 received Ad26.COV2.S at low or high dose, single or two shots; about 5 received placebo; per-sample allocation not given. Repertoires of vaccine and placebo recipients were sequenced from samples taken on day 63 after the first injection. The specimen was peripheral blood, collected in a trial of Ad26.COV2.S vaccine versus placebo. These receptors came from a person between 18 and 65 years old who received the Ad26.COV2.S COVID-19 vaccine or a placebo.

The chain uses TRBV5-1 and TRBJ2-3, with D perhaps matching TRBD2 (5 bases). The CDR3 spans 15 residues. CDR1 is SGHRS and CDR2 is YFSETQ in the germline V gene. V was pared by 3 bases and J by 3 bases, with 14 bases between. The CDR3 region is CASSSEGYKTDTQYF. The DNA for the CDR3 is TGCGCCAGCAGCTCCGAGGGTTATAAAACAGATACGCAGTATTTT.

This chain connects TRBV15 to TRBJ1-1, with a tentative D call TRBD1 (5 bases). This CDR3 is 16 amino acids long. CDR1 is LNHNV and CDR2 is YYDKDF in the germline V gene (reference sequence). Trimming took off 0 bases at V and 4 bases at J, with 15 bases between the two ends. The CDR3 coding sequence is TGTGCCACCAGCAGAGATCCCGGGGCGGGGGGCACTGAAGCTTTCTTT. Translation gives CATSRDPGAGGTEAFF.

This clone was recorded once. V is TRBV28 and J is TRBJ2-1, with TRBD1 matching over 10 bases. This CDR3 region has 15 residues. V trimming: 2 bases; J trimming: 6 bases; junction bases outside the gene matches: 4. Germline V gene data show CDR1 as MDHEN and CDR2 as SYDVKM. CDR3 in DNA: TGTGCCAGCAGTTTAGGGACAGGGGTTGGCAATGAGCAGTTCTTC. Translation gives CASSLGTGVGNEQFF.

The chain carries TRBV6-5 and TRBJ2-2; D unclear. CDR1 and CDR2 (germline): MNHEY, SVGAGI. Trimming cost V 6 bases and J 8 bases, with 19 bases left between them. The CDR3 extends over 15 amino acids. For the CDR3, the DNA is TGTGCCAGCAGCCTAGTACGGTCGGGTTTGGGGGAGCTGTTTTTT. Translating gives CASSLVRSGLGELFF.

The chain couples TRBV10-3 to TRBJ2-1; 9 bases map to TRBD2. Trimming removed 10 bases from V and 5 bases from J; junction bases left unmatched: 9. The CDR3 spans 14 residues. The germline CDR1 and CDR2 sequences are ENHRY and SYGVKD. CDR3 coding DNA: TGTGCCACAGAACCGGGACTAGCAGACAATGAGCAGTTCTTC. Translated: CATEPGLADNEQFF.

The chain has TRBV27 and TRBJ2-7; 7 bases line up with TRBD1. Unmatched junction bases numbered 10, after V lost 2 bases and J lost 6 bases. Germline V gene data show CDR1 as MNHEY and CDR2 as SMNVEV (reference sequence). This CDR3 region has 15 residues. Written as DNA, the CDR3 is TGTGCCAGCAGTTTACGGGACAGCGCTTCTGGCGAGCAGTACTTC. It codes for CASSLRDSASGEQYF.

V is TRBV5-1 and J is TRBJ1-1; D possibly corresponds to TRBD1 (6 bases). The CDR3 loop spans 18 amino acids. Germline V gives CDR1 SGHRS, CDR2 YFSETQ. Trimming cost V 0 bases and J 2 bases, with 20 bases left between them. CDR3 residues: CASSLGRGLDRRNTEAFF. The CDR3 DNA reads TGCGCCAGCAGCTTGGGCCGGGGCTTGGACAGAAGAAACACTGAAGCTTTCTTT. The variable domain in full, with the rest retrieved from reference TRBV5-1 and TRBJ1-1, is KAGVTQTPRYLIKTRGQQVTLSCSPISGHRSVSWYQQTPGQGLQFLFEYFSETQRNKGNFPGRFSGRQFSNSRSEMNVSTLELGDSALYLCASSLGRGLDRRNTEAFFGQGTRLTVV.

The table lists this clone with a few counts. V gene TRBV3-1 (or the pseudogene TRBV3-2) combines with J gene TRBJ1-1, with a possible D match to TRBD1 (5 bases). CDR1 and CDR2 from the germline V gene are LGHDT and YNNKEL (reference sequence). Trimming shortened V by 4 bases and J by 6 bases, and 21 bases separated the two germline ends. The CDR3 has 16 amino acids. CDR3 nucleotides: TGTGCCAGCAGCCTTGTCCAGACAGAAGAAGGCGCTGAAGCTTTCTTT. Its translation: CASSLVQTEEGAEAFF.

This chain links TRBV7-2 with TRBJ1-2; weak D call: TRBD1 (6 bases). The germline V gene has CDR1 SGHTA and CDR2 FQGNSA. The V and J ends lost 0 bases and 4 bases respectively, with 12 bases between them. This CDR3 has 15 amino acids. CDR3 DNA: TGTGCCAGCAGCTTAGCTCAGGGGCCTAGCTATGGCTACACCTTC. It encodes CASSLAQGPSYGYTF.

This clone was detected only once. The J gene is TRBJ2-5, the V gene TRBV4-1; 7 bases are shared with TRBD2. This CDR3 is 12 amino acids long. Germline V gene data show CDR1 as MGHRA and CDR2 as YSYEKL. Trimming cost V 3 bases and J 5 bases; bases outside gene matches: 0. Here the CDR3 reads CASSQGGETQYF. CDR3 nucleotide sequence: TGCGCCAGCAGCCAGGGGGGGGAGACCCAGTACTTC.

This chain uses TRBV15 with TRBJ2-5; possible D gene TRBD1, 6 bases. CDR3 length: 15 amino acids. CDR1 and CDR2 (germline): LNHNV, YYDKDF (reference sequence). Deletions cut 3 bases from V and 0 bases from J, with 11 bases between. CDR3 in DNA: TGTGCCACCAGCAGCACGACAGGAAACCAAGAGACCCAGTACTTC. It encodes CATSSTTGNQETQYF.

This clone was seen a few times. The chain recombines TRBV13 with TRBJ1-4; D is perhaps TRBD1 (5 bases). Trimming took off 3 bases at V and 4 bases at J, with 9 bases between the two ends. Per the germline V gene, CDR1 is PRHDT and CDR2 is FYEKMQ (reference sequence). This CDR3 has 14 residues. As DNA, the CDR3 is TGTGCCAGCAGCTTTCGGGGCATTAATGAAAAACTGTTTTTT. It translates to CASSFRGINEKLFF.

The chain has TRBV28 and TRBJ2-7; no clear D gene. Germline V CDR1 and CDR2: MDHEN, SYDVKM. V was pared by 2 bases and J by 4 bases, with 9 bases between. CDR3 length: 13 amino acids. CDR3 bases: TGTGCCAGCAGTTTAGCCCAACCGTACGAGCAGTACTTC. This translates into CASSLAQPYEQYF.

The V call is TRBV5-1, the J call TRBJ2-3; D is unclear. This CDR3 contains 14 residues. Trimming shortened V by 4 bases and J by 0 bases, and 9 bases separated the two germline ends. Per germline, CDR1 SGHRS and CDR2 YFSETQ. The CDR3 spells CASSPGPSTDTQYF. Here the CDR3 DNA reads TGCGCCAGCAGCCCAGGTCCTAGCACAGATACGCAGTATTTT. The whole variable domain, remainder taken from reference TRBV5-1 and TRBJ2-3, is KAGVTQTPRYLIKTRGQQVTLSCSPISGHRSVSWYQQTPGQGLQFLFEYFSETQRNKGNFPGRFSGRQFSNSRSEMNVSTLELGDSALYLCASSPGPSTDTQYFGPGTRLTVL.

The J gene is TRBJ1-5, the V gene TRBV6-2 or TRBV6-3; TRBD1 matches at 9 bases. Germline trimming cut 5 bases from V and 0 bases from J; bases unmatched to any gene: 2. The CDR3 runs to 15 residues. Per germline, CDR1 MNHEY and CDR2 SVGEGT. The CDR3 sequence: CASSRQGVSNQPQHF. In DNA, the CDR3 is TGTGCCAGCAGTCGACAGGGGGTTAGCAATCAGCCCCAGCATTTT.

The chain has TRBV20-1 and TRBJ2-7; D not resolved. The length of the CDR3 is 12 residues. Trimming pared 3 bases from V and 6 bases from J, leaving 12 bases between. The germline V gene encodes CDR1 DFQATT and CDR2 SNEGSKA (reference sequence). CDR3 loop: CSASAVPGEQYF. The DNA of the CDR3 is TGCAGTGCTAGTGCCGTACCGGGCGAGCAGTACTTC.

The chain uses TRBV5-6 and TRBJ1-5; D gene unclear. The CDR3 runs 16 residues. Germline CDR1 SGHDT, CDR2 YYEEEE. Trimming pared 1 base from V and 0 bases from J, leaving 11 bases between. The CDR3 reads CASSLSSPYSNQPQHF. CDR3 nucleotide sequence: TGTGCCAGCAGCTTGTCCTCACCTTATAGCAATCAGCCCCAGCATTTT.

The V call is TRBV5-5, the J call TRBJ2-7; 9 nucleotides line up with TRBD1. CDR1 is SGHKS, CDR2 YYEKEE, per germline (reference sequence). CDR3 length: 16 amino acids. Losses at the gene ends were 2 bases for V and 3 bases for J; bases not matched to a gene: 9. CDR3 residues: CASSFLEGTGSYEQYF. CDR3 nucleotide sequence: TGTGCCAGCAGCTTTCTGGAAGGGACAGGGAGCTACGAGCAGTACTTC.

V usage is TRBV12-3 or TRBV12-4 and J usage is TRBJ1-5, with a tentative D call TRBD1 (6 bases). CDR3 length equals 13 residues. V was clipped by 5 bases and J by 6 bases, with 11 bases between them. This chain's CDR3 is CASSRFRGQPQHF. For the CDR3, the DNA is TGTGCCAGCAGTCGATTCAGGGGTCAGCCCCAGCATTTT.

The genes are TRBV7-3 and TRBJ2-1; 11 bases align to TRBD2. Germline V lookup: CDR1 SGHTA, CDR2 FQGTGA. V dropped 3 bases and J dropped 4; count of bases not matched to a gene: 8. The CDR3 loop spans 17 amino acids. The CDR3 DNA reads TGTGCCAGCAGCTTGTTCACTCTAGCGGGGGGATACAATGAGCAGTTCTTC. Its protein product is CASSLFTLAGGYNEQFF.

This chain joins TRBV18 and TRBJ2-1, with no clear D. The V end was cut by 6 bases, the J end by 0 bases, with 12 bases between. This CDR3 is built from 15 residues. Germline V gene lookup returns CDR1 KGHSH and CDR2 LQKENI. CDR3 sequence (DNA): TGTGCCAGCTCCCAGGACGGGCCCTCCTACAATGAGCAGTTCTTC. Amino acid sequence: CASSQDGPSYNEQFF. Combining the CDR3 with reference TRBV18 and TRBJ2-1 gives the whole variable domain NAGVMQNPRHLVRRRGQEARLRCSPMKGHSHVYWYRQLPEEGLKFMVYLQKENIIDESGMPKERFSAEFPKEGPSILRIQQVVRGDSAAYFCASSQDGPSYNEQFFGPGTRLTVL.

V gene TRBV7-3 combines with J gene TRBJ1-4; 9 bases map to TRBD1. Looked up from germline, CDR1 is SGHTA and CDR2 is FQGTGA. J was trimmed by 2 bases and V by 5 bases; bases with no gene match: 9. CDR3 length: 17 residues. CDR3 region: CASSPRDRELTNEKLFF. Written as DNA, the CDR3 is TGTGCCAGCAGCCCCCGGGACAGGGAATTGACTAATGAAAAACTGTTTTTT. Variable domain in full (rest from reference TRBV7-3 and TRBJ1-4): GAGVSQTPSNKVTEKGKYVELRCDPISGHTALYWYRQSLGQGPEFLIYFQGTGAADDSGLPNDRFFAVRPEGSVSTLKIQRTERGDSAVYLCASSPRDRELTNEKLFFGSGTQLSVL.

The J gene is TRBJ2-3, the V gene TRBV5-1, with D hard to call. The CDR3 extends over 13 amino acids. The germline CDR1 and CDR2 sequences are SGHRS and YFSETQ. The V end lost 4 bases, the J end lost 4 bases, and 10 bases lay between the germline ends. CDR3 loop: CASSPSRADTQYF. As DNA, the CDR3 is TGCGCCAGCAGCCCGTCTAGGGCAGATACGCAGTATTTT.

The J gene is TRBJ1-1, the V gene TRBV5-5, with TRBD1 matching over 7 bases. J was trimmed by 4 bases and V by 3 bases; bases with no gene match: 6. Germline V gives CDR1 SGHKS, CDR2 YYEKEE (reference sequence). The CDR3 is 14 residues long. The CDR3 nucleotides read TGTGCCAGCAGCTCCGTTCCAGGGGGCACTGAAGCTTTCTTT. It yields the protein CASSSVPGGTEAFF.

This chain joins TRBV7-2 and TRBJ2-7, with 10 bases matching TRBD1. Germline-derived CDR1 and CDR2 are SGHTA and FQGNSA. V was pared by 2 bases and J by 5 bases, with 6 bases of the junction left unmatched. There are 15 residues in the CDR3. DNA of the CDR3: TGTGCCAGCAGCTTAAGCCGGGACAGGGGCCACGAGCAGTACTTC. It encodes CASSLSRDRGHEQYF.

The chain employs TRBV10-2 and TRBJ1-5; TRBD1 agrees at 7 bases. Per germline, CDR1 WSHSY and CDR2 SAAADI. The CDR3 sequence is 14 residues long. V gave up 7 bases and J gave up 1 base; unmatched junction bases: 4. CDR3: CASTNRGSNQPQHF. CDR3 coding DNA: TGCGCCAGCACCAACAGGGGCAGCAATCAGCCCCAGCATTTT.

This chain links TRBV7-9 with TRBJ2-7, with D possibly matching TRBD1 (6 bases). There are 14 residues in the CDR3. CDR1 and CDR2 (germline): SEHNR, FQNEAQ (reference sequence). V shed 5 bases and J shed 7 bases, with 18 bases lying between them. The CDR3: CASSQGTSLWEQYF. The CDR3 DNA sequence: TGTGCCAGCAGCCAGGGGACATCCTTATGGGAGCAGTACTTC.

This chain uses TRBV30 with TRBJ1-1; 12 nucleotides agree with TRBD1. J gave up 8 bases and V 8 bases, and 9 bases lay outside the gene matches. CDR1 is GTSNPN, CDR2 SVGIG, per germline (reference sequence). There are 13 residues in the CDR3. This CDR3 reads CAKRVGQGAEAFF. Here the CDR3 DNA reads TGTGCCAAAAGGGTGGGACAGGGGGCCGAAGCTTTCTTT.

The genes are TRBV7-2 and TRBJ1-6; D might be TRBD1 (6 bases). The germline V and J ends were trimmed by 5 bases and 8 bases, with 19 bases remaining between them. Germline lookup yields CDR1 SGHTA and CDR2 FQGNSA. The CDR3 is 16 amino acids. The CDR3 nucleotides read TGTGCCAGCAGCGAATCCGGGGGGGGCCAATATTCACCCCTCCACTTT. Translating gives CASSESGGGQYSPLHF.